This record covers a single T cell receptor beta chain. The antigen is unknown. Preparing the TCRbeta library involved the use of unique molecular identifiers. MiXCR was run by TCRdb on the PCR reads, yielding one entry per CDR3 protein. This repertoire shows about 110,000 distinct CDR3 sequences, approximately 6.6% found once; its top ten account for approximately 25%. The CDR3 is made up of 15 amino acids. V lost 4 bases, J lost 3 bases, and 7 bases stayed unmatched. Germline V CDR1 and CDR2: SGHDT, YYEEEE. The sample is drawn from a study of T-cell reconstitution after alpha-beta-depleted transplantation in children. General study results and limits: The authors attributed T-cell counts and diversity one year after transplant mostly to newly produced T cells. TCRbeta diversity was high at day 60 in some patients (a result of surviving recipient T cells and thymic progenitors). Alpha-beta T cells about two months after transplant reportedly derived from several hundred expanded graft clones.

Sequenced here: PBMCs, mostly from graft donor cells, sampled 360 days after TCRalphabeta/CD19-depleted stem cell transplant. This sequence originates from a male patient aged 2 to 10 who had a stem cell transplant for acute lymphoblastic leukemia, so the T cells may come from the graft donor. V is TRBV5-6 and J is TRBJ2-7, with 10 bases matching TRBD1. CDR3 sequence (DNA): TGTGCCAGCAGCGAGGACAGGGGGGCCTTCTACGAGCAGTACTTC. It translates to CASSEDRGAFYEQYF.